The T cell receptor beta chain described here comes from a study of T cells in women clearing cervical HPV infection. Study details: Case blood was drawn when the lesion was first found; control blood after infection became undetectable. Study findings and constraints: T-cell numbers per sample were unknown and may explain richness differences.

With respect to this clone: The target antigen is unknown.

Clones were sequenced by immunoSEQ multiplex PCR, and TCRdb holds only the in-frame ones, with some missing. The table counts tens of thousands of clones; about 6.4% lies in the top ten. The TCR comes from a woman aged 18-70 years with a cervical HPV16 infection that either progressed to CIN3+ or cleared (not recorded which). Sequenced: blood buffy coat.

This CDR3 reads CASSMLVLGRNYGYTF. The covered CDR3 bases are TGTGCCAGTAGTATGTTAGTCTTGGGGCGCAACTATGGC. The chain joins TRBV19 to TRBJ1-2, with TRBD1 as a possible D gene (5 bases). The sequence runs out 3 residues before the end of the CDR3; the remainder is reconstructed from the germline J gene. This CDR3 has 16 amino acids. Germline CDR1 LNHDA, CDR2 SQIVND (reference sequence). V lost 3 bases to trimming and J lost 2 bases, with 16 bases between them.